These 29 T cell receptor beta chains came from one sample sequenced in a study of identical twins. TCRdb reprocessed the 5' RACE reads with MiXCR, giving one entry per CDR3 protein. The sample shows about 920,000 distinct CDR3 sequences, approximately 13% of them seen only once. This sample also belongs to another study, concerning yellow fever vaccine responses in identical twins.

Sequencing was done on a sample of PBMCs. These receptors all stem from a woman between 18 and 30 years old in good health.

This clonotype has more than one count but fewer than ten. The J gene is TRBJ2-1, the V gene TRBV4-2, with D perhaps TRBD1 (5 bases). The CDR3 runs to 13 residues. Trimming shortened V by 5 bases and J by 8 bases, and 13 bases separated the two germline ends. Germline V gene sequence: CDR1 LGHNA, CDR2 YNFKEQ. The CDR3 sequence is CASSYDRGYEQFF. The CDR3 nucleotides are TGTGCCAGCAGCTACGATAGGGGCTATGAGCAGTTCTTC.

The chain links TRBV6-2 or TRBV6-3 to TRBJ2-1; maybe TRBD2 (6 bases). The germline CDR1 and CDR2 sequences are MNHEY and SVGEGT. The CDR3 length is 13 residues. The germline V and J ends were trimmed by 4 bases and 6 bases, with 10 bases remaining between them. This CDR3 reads CASSLGLTNEQFF. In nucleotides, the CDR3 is TGTGCCAGCAGTTTGGGACTCACCAATGAGCAGTTCTTC.

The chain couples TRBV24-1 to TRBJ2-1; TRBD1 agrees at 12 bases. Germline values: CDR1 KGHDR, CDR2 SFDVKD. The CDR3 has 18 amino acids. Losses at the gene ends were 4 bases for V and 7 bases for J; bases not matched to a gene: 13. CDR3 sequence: CATSDRRPGQGAANEQFF. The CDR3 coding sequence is TGTGCCACCAGTGACCGACGTCCGGGACAGGGGGCGGCGAATGAGCAGTTCTTC.

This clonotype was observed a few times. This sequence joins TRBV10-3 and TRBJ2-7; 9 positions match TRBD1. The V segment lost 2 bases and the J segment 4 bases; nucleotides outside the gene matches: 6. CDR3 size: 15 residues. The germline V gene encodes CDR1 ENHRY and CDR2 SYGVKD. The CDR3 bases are TGTGCCATCAGTGAGGGGACAGGGATTATGTACGAGCAGTACTTC. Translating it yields CAISEGTGIMYEQYF.

CDR3 sequence (DNA): TGTGCCAGCAGTCCCAAATCCTCCTCCCATGAGCAGTTCTTC. This sequence encodes CASSPKSSSHEQFF. The chain joins TRBV12-3 or TRBV12-4 to TRBJ2-1; D ambiguous. This CDR3 has 14 amino acids. Between the trimmed V and J ends, which lost 5 bases and 8 bases, there was a span of 16 bases.

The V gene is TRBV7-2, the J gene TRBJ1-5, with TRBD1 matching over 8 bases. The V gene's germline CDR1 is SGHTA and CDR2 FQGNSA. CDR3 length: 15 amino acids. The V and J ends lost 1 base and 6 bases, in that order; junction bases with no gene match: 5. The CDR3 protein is CASSLVQGASQPQHF. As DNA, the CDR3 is TGTGCCAGCAGCTTAGTCCAGGGGGCAAGTCAGCCCCAGCATTTT.

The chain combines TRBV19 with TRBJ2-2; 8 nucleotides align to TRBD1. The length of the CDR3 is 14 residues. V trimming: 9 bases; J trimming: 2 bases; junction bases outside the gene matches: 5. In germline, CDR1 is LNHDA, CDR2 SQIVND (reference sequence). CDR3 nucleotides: TGTGCCAGCCGGACAGGGATCAACACCGGGGAGCTGTTTTTT. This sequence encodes CASRTGINTGELFF.

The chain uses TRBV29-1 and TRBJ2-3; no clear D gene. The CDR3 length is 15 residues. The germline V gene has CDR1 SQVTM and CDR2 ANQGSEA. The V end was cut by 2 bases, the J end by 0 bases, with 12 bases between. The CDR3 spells CSVEKGGYSTDTQYF. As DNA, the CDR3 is TGCAGCGTTGAAAAGGGCGGTTATAGCACAGATACGCAGTATTTT.

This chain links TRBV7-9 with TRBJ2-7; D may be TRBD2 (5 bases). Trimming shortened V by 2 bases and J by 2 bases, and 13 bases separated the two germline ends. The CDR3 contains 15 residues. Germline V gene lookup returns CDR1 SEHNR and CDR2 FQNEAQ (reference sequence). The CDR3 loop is CASSLTLAPPYEQYF. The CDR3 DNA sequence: TGTGCCAGCAGCTTAACTCTAGCTCCCCCCTACGAGCAGTACTTC.

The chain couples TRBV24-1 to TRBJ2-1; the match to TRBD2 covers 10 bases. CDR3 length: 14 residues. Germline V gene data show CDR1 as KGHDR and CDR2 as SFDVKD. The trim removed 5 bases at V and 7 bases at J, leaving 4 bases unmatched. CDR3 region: CATSVAGGGNEQFF. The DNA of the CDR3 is TGTGCCACCAGTGTAGCGGGAGGAGGGAATGAGCAGTTCTTC.

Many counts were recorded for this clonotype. The CDR3, as DNA: TGTGCCAGCAGCCAAGATCCCGGGAGCGGATCAGATACGCAGTATTTT. This gives the protein CASSQDPGSGSDTQYF. The chain uses TRBV3-1 and TRBJ2-3, with D perhaps TRBD2 (6 bases). CDR1 and CDR2 from the germline V gene are LGHDT and YNNKEL (reference sequence). The ends were cut back, 0 bases at V and 4 bases at J, with 14 bases in the middle. The CDR3 extends over 16 amino acids.

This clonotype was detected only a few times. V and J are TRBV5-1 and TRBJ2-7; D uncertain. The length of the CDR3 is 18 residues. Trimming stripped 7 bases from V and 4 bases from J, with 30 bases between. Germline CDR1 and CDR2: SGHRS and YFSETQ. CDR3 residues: CASGRRSKRIYDSYEQYV. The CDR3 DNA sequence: TGCGCCAGCGGCCGGCGGTCTAAAAGAATTTATGATTCTTACGAGCAGTACGTC.

CDR3 in amino acids: CASREKNDPAGELFF. CDR3 sequence (DNA): TGTGCCAGCAGAGAAAAGAACGACCCGGCGGGGGAGCTGTTTTTT. This rearrangement joins TRBV12-3 or TRBV12-4 to TRBJ2-2; D ambiguous. Trimming took 6 bases from V and 8 from J, leaving 19 bases between them. The CDR3 length is 15 residues.

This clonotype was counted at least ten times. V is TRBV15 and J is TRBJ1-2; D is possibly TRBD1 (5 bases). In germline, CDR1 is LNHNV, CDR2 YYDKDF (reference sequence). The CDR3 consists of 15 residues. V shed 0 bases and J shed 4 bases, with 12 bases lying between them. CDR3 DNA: TGTGCCACCAGCAGAGATTTTATTGGGGGCTATGGCTACACCTTC. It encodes CATSRDFIGGYGYTF.

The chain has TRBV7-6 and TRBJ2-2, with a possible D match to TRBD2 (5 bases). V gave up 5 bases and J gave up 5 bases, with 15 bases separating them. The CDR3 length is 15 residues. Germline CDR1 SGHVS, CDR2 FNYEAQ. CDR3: CASSPTAGGTGELFF. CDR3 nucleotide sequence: TGTGCCAGCAGCCCAACGGCGGGTGGGACCGGGGAGCTGTTTTTT.

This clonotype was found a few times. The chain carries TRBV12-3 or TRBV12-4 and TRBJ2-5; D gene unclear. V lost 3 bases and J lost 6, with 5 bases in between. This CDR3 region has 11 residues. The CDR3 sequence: CASSFWQTQYF. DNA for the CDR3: TGTGCCAGCAGTTTCTGGCAGACCCAGTACTTC.

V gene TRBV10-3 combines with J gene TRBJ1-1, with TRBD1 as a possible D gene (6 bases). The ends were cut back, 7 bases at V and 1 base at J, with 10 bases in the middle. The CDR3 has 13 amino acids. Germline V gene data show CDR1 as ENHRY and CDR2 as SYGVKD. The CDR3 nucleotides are TGTGCCATCAATGAAGGGGGGAACACTGAAGCTTTCTTT. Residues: CAINEGGNTEAFF.

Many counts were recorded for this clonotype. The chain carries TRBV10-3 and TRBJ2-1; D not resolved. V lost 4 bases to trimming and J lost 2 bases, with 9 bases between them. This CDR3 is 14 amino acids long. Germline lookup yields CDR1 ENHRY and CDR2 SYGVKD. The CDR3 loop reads CAISGLRAYNEQFF. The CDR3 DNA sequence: TGTGCCATCAGTGGTTTAAGAGCCTACAATGAGCAGTTCTTC.

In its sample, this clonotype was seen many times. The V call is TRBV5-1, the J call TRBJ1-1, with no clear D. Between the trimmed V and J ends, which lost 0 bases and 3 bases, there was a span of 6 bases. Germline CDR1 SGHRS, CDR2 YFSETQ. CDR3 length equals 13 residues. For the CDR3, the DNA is TGCGCCAGCAGCTTGGATGGGGACACTGAAGCTTTCTTT. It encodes CASSLDGDTEAFF.

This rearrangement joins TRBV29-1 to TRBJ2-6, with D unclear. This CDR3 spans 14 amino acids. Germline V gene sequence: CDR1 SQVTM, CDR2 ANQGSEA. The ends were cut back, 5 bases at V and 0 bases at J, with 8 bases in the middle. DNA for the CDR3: TGCAGCGTTAAACTGAACTCTGGGGCCAACGTCCTGACTTTC. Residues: CSVKLNSGANVLTF.

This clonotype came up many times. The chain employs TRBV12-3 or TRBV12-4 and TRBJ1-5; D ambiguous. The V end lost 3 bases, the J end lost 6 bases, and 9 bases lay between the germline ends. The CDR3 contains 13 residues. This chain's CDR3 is CASSLMGGQPQHF. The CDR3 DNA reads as TGTGCCAGCAGTTTGATGGGCGGTCAGCCCCAGCATTTT.

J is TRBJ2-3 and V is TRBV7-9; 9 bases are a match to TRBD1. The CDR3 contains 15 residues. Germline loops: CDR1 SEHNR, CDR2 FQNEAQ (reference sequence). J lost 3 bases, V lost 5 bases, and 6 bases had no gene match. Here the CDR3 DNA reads TGTGCCAGCAGCGCGGGACAGGGAACTACAGATACGCAGTATTTT. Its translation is CASSAGQGTTDTQYF.

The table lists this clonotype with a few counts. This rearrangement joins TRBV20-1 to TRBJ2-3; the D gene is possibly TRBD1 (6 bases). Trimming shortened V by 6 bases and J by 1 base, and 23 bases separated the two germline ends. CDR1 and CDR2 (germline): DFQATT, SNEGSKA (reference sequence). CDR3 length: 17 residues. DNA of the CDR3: TGCAGTGCCACAGGGTGGAGGCGGACAATACGCACAGATACGCAGTATTTT. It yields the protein CSATGWRRTIRTDTQYF.

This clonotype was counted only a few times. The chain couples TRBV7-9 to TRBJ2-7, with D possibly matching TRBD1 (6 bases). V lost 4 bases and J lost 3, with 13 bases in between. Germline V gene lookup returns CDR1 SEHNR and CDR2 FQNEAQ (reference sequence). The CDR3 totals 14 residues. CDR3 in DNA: TGTGCCAGCAGCTCCAACAGGGAAGGCTACGAGCAGTACTTC. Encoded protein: CASSSNREGYEQYF.

CDR3 loop: CASSYGASGNDEQYF. The CDR3 DNA sequence: TGTGCCAGCAGTTACGGGGCTAGCGGGAACGACGAGCAGTACTTC. The gene calls are TRBV6-5 and TRBJ2-7; 9 nucleotides agree with TRBD2. The trim removed 2 bases at V and 5 bases at J, leaving 7 bases unmatched. There are 15 residues in the CDR3. Germline lookup yields CDR1 MNHEY and CDR2 SVGAGI.

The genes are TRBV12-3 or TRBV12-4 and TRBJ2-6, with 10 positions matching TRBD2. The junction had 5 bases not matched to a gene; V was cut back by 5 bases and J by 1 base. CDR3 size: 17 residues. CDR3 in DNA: TGTGCCAGCAGTGCTGTAGCGGGGGGTTCTGGGGCCAACGTCCTGACTTTC. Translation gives CASSAVAGGSGANVLTF.

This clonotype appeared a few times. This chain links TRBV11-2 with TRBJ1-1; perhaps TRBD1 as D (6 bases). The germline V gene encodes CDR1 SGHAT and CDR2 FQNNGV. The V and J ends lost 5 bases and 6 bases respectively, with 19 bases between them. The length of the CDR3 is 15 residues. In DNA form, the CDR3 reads TGTGCCAGCAGCCCCGGACAGCCTGAAGGGTCTGAAGCTTTCTTT. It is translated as CASSPGQPEGSEAFF.

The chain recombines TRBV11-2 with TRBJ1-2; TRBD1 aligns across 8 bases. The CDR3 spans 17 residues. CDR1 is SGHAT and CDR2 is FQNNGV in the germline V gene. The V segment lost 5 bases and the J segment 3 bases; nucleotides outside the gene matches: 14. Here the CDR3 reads CASSRTQGGVRDYGYTF. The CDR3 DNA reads TGTGCCAGCAGCAGGACACAGGGGGGGGTAAGGGACTATGGCTACACCTTC.

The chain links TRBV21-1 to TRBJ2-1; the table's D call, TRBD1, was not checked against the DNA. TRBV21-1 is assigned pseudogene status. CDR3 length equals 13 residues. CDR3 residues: CASSKSRGKEQFF. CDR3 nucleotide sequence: TGTGCCAGCAGCAAGTCCAGGGGCAAGGAGCAGTTCTTC.